Following are 5 T cell receptor beta chains from one sample sequenced in a study of cytomegalovirus exposure and HLA in healthy donors. Primers: 60 Vbeta forward and 13 Jbeta reverse. The protocol was immunoSEQ multiplex PCR, while the TCRdb copy is restricted to in-frame clones and leaves out a portion. This listing includes 200,000 or so clones. Sequenced sample: PBMCs. These receptors all come from a girl aged 2-15 years in good health and CMV-seropositive.

The rearrangement joins TRBV7-9 to TRBJ1-1; no clear D gene. In germline, CDR1 is SEHNR, CDR2 FQNEAQ (reference sequence). The CDR3 has 12 residues. V was clipped by 1 base and J by 7 bases, with 7 bases between them. CDR3 DNA: TGTGCCAGCAGCTTAGTACAGCTTGAAGCTTTCTTT. Its protein product is CASSLVQLEAFF.

The chain employs TRBV18 and TRBJ2-7; a possible D gene is TRBD2 (6 bases). The CDR3 is 18 amino acids. V dropped 1 base and J dropped 2 bases, with 21 bases sitting between them. Looked up from germline, CDR1 is KGHSH and CDR2 is LQKENI. The CDR3 is CASSPQVRINGGTYEQYF. CDR3 sequence (DNA): TGTGCCAGCTCACCACAAGTCCGGATCAACGGGGGAACCTACGAGCAGTACTTC.

The rearrangement links TRBV5-1 to TRBJ2-6; D gene ambiguous. Germline CDR1 reads SGHRS; CDR2 reads YFSETQ. Trimming took off 4 bases at V and 6 bases at J, with 11 bases between the two ends. The CDR3 spans 14 residues. The CDR3 spells CASSLEPMANVLTF. The CDR3 DNA sequence: TGCGCCAGCAGCCTCGAACCTATGGCCAACGTCCTGACTTTC.

V gene TRBV7-9 combines with J gene TRBJ2-1; possible D gene TRBD2, 6 bases. The CDR3 spans 15 residues. The V and J ends lost 5 bases and 7 bases respectively, with 18 bases between them. Germline V gene sequence: CDR1 SEHNR, CDR2 FQNEAQ (reference sequence). CDR3 nucleotides: TGTGCCAGCAGCCTCTCGGAGCGGGTCCTAAATGAGCAGTTCTTC. Translation gives CASSLSERVLNEQFF.

V usage is TRBV7-2 and J usage is TRBJ2-2, with a possible D match to TRBD1 (5 bases). The length of the CDR3 is 13 residues. V was clipped by 3 bases and J by 8 bases, with 10 bases between them. Per germline, CDR1 SGHTA and CDR2 FQGNSA. DNA of the CDR3: TGTGCCAGCAGCTTCTCGAGGACAGGGGAGCTGTTTTTT. It translates to CASSFSRTGELFF.